What follows are 30 T cell receptor beta chains derived from one specimen sequenced in a study of blood T cells in healthy people across ages. A J-beta primer mix and a sample-barcoded 5' primer were used in a second PCR of roughly 7 to 12 cycles. TCRdb called the 5' RACE reads again in MiXCR, with one record for every CDR3 protein. The sample consists of 2 million or so distinct CDR3 sequences, just under 50% of them appearing once. The material sequenced was blood. The receptors were sampled from a woman aged 40 to 50 in good health.

J is TRBJ2-6 and V is TRBV20-1, with 8 bases fitting TRBD1. V was pared by 6 bases and J by 2 bases, with 6 bases of the junction left unmatched. From germline, CDR1 is DFQATT and CDR2 SNEGSKA (reference sequence). The CDR3 is 15 residues long. The CDR3 bases are TGCAGTGCCTCCGACAGGGGAGCTGGGGCCAACGTCCTGACTTTC. Translated, it gives CSASDRGAGANVLTF.

The table lists this clonotype with a few counts. The junction and the germline gene differ at one end; a read error may be behind it. The V and J genes are TRBV29-1 and TRBJ2-4; perhaps D is TRBD1 or TRBD2 (5 bases each). The DNA matches TRBJ2-7 better at its end, which makes the J call doubtful. This CDR3 has 16 residues. CDR1 SQVTM and CDR2 ANQGSEA come from the germline V gene. In DNA, the CDR3 is TGCAACGTTGAGGACCTCTCCGGGACGGGGTTCTACGAGCAGTACTTC. Amino acid sequence: CNVEDLSGTGFYEQYF.

This clonotype was counted only a few times. The chain joins TRBV7-2 to TRBJ2-5; D is undetermined. The V end was cut by 4 bases, the J end by 4 bases, with 19 bases between. Germline V gives CDR1 SGHTA, CDR2 FQGNSA. The CDR3 extends over 16 amino acids. The chain's CDR3 is CASSSEPSRFGETQYF. DNA of the CDR3: TGTGCCAGCAGCTCAGAGCCTAGTCGGTTTGGAGAGACCCAGTACTTC.

This chain connects TRBV7-9 to TRBJ1-2, with 8 bases identical to TRBD1. CDR1 is SEHNR and CDR2 is FQNEAQ in the germline V gene (reference sequence). This CDR3 is built from 13 residues. Unmatched junction bases numbered 7, after V lost 5 bases and J lost 8 bases. Here the CDR3 reads CASSPAGGRGYTF. CDR3 in DNA: TGTGCCAGCAGCCCCGCAGGGGGCCGGGGCTACACCTTC.

V gene TRBV12-3 or TRBV12-4 combines with J gene TRBJ2-7, with TRBD1 identical over 11 bases. The CDR3 covers 15 residues. J gave up 2 bases and V 6 bases, and 6 bases lay outside the gene matches. In DNA form, the CDR3 reads TGTGCCAGCAGCATTGGACAGGGGGCAACCTACGAGCAGTACTTC. This codes for CASSIGQGATYEQYF.

This clonotype was seen a handful of times. CDR3: CASSQEVQGADGAFF. CDR3 nucleotides: TGCGCCAGCAGCCAAGAGGTTCAGGGGGCTGACGGAGCTTTCTTT. V usage is TRBV4-3 and J usage is TRBJ1-1; 8 bases are shared with TRBD1. The CDR3 totals 15 residues. Per the germline V gene, CDR1 is LGHNA and CDR2 is YSLEER. Losses at the gene ends were 0 bases for V and 10 bases for J; bases not matched to a gene: 10.

The V gene is TRBV20-1, the J gene TRBJ1-1, with TRBD1 matching 7 bases. From germline, CDR1 is DFQATT and CDR2 SNEGSKA (reference sequence). J gave up 6 bases and V 2 bases, and 9 bases lay outside the gene matches. This CDR3 spans 14 amino acids. For the CDR3, the DNA is TGCAGTGCTAGACGACAGGGAGGGAGGGCTGAAGCTTTCTTT. The encoded protein is CSARRQGGRAEAFF.

The chain couples TRBV20-1 to TRBJ2-1; TRBD1 matches at 10 bases. The germline V gene has CDR1 DFQATT and CDR2 SNEGSKA (reference sequence). V was clipped by 5 bases and J by 10 bases; unmatched bases: 14. The CDR3 covers 15 residues. The CDR3 nucleotides read TGCAGTGCTTACCAACCGGGACAGGGGAGTGGGGAGCAGTTCTTC. Protein product: CSAYQPGQGSGEQFF.

The chain couples TRBV20-1 to TRBJ2-3, with TRBD1 matching over 8 bases. The length of the CDR3 is 15 residues. J was trimmed by 2 bases and V by 1 base; bases with no gene match: 5. The germline V gene encodes CDR1 DFQATT and CDR2 SNEGSKA (reference sequence). The chain's CDR3 is CSARGDRGNTDTQYF. The CDR3 region has the DNA TGCAGTGCTAGAGGCGACAGGGGAAACACAGATACGCAGTATTTT.

This chain links TRBV6-5 with TRBJ2-1, with 7 positions matching TRBD1. This CDR3 spans 17 amino acids. Germline loops: CDR1 MNHEY, CDR2 SVGAGI. Unmatched junction bases numbered 12, after V lost 7 bases and J lost 0 bases. Here the CDR3 reads CASNSQGEKSSYNEQFF. The CDR3 DNA sequence: TGTGCCAGCAATTCTCAGGGGGAAAAAAGCTCCTACAATGAGCAGTTCTTC.

The rearrangement uses TRBV29-1 and TRBJ2-3; D perhaps matches TRBD1 (5 bases). Germline values: CDR1 SQVTM, CDR2 ANQGSEA. The CDR3 is 16 amino acids. Trimming took 0 bases from V and 4 from J, leaving 17 bases between them. The CDR3 spells CSVEDRTLRNPDTQYF. The DNA for the CDR3 is TGCAGCGTTGAAGATAGGACACTAAGGAATCCAGATACGCAGTATTTT.

This clonotype was seen only a few times. The genes are TRBV20-1 and TRBJ2-1, with D perhaps matching TRBD1 or TRBD2 (5 bases each). Deletions cut 3 bases from V and 3 bases from J, with 12 bases between. This CDR3 spans 14 amino acids. Germline CDR1 DFQATT, CDR2 SNEGSKA (reference sequence). DNA of the CDR3: TGCAGTGCTAGTGTCGGGGCCAACTACAATGAGCAGTTCTTC. Translated, it gives CSASVGANYNEQFF.

Only a few counts were recorded for this clonotype. The chain combines TRBV12-3 or TRBV12-4 with TRBJ2-1; 11 bases match TRBD2. With V trimmed by 7 bases and J by 8 bases, 13 bases remained unmatched. This CDR3 region has 16 residues. The CDR3 bases are TGTGCCAGCATCCTAGGGCTAGCGGGGGGTGGCGATGAGCAGTTCTTC. Its protein is CASILGLAGGGDEQFF.

The V gene is TRBV28, the J gene TRBJ2-4; D perhaps matches TRBD2 (7 bases). Germline CDR1 reads MDHEN; CDR2 reads SYDVKM. The CDR3 contains 12 residues. Trimming shortened V by 7 bases and J by 8 bases, and 12 bases separated the two germline ends. The CDR3 reads CASKGGPDIQYF. The DNA for the CDR3 is TGTGCCAGCAAGGGGGGGCCTGACATTCAGTACTTC.

The table lists this clonotype with a few counts. This rearrangement joins TRBV6-1 to TRBJ2-7, with D uncertain. The ends were cut back, 6 bases at V and 0 bases at J, with 15 bases in the middle. The CDR3 length is 15 residues. Germline V lookup: CDR1 MNHNS, CDR2 SASEGT. This CDR3 reads CASSWTEHYSYEQYF. The DNA for the CDR3 is TGTGCCAGCAGCTGGACGGAACATTACTCCTACGAGCAGTACTTC.

The chain carries TRBV5-1 and TRBJ2-3; D unclear. Germline CDR1 reads SGHRS; CDR2 reads YFSETQ. This CDR3 region has 15 residues. Trimming stripped 2 bases from V and 0 bases from J, with 10 bases between. CDR3 DNA: TGCGCCAGCAGCTTATCACTGGGGAGCACAGATACGCAGTATTTT. This gives the protein CASSLSLGSTDTQYF.

The chain has TRBV5-1 and TRBJ1-2, with 9 bases identical to TRBD1. The ends lost 7 bases at V and 6 bases at J; junction bases unmatched: 13. This CDR3 region has 15 residues. CDR1 and CDR2 (germline): SGHRS, YFSETQ. The CDR3 DNA follows: TGCGCCAGCCGACCGGGACAGGGACGGATCCATGGCTACACCTTC. It yields the protein CASRPGQGRIHGYTF.

This clonotype was recorded once. This sequence joins TRBV4-2 and TRBJ2-1; 8 positions agree with TRBD2. CDR3 length: 17 amino acids. Germline V gives CDR1 LGHNA, CDR2 YNFKEQ. The ends lost 0 bases at V and 9 bases at J; junction bases unmatched: 13. The CDR3 nucleotides read TGTGCCAGCAGCCAAGAGACGACAGTAGGACTAGCTGGTGAGCAGTTCTTC. It translates to CASSQETTVGLAGEQFF.

CDR3 DNA: TGTGCCAGCGGGACTAGAGGGGGTGACGTCCTGACTTTC. This codes for CASGTRGGDVLTF. The chain combines TRBV12-3 or TRBV12-4 with TRBJ2-6; 8 bases agree with TRBD2. The CDR3 is 13 residues long. Losses at the gene ends were 8 bases for V and 11 bases for J; bases not matched to a gene: 8.

The chain recombines TRBV18 with TRBJ2-4; D may be TRBD1 (5 bases). The J call may not be correct, given that the DNA end is closer to TRBJ2-7. The germline V gene encodes CDR1 KGHSH and CDR2 LQKENI. This CDR3 has 14 residues. The DNA of the CDR3 is TGTGCCAGCTCACCAGCGGACACACACTACGAGCAGTACTTC. Translation gives CASSPADTHYEQYF.

In its sample, this clonotype was seen many times. The chain combines TRBV3-1 with TRBJ2-1; no firm D call. The germline CDR1 and CDR2 sequences are LGHDT and YNNKEL (reference sequence). The CDR3 is made up of 12 amino acids. V was pared by 1 base and J by 7 bases, with 5 bases between. The chain's CDR3 is CASSQGRNEQFF. The DNA of the CDR3 is TGTGCCAGCAGCCAAGGCCGAAATGAGCAGTTCTTC.

This chain connects TRBV5-1 to TRBJ2-7, with D possibly being TRBD1 or TRBD2 (5 bases each). The V and J ends lost 4 bases and 6 bases respectively, with 17 bases between them. Germline-derived CDR1 and CDR2 are SGHRS and YFSETQ. The CDR3 loop spans 14 amino acids. CDR3 loop: CASSVVGTAFEQYF. The CDR3 DNA is TGCGCCAGCAGCGTGGTCGGGACCGCCTTCGAGCAGTACTTC. The entire variable domain, with the rest obtained from reference TRBV5-1 and TRBJ2-7, is as follows: KAGVTQTPRYLIKTRGQQVTLSCSPISGHRSVSWYQQTPGQGLQFLFEYFSETQRNKGNFPGRFSGRQFSNSRSEMNVSTLELGDSALYLCASSVVGTAFEQYFGPGTRLTVT.

This chain links TRBV3-1 with TRBJ1-2; D unclear. Deletions cut 1 base from V and 9 bases from J, with 6 bases between. CDR1 and CDR2 from the germline V gene are LGHDT and YNNKEL (reference sequence). CDR3 size: 11 residues. CDR3 in amino acids: CASSQGGSYTF. For the CDR3, the DNA is TGTGCCAGCAGCCAAGGAGGAAGCTACACCTTC.

The V call is TRBV5-1, the J call TRBJ2-4; TRBD2 aligns across 8 bases. The V segment lost 4 bases and the J segment 0 bases; nucleotides outside the gene matches: 15. The CDR3 is 19 residues long. Per germline, CDR1 SGHRS and CDR2 YFSETQ. CDR3: CASSVRSPGGELAKNIQYF. CDR3 DNA: TGCGCCAGCAGCGTACGTTCTCCGGGAGGGGAGTTAGCCAAAAACATTCAGTACTTC.

Turning to this clonotype: The junction departs from germline at one end; a sequencing error may be responsible. The chain couples TRBV11-3 to TRBJ2-1; TRBD1 or TRBD2 may be the D gene (5 bases each). Germline assignment: CDR1 SGHNT and CDR2 YENEEA. The CDR3 runs to 16 residues. In DNA, the CDR3 is TGTGCCGGCAGCGTGTCCGGGACGGTGGCCTACAATGAGCAGTTCTTC. Protein: CAGSVSGTVAYNEQFF.

A word on this clonotype: One end of the junction does not line up with germline, which may come from a read error. The chain has TRBV7-2 and TRBJ1-4, with 9 nucleotides matching TRBD1. The CDR3 contains 14 residues. Per germline, CDR1 SGHTA and CDR2 FQGNSA. This chain's CDR3 is CASSGTGSNGKLFF. The CDR3 DNA reads TGTGCCAGCAGCGGGACAGGGTCTAATGGAAAACTGTTTTTT.

In regard to this clonotype: The CDR3 ends on some other residue instead of the conserved phenylalanine or tryptophan, so this is likely a read error. The chain links TRBV25-1 to TRBJ2-7; 8 bases fit TRBD1. The DNA matches TRBJ2-5 better at its end, which makes the J call doubtful. The CDR3 consists of 15 residues. CDR1 is MGHDK and CDR2 is SYGVNS in the germline V gene. CDR3 amino acids: CASSEAGTGGETQYL. CDR3 bases: TGTGCCAGCAGTGAAGCCGGGACAGGAGGCGAGACCCAGTACTTG.

Here the CDR3 reads CASSLEGQGTSPGEKLFF. The CDR3 DNA is TGCGCCAGCAGCTTGGAGGGACAGGGGACTTCGCCAGGGGAAAAACTGTTTTTT. The J gene is TRBJ1-4, the V gene TRBV5-1; 10 positions agree with TRBD1. Losses at the gene ends were 0 bases for V and 8 bases for J; bases not matched to a gene: 13. The CDR3 has 18 amino acids. CDR1 is SGHRS and CDR2 is YFSETQ in the germline V gene.

The gene calls are TRBV9 and TRBJ2-7; maybe TRBD1 (6 bases). Germline values: CDR1 SGDLS, CDR2 YYNGEE. V lost 5 bases, J lost 7 bases, and 13 bases lay in between. This CDR3 has 12 residues. CDR3 loop: CASRGASNEQYF. The CDR3 DNA reads TGTGCCAGCAGGGGGGCGTCCAATGAGCAGTACTTC.

This clonotype was picked up a small number of times. The rearrangement uses TRBV12-3 or TRBV12-4 and TRBJ2-5; no clear D gene. Trimming left V 3 bases short and J 1 base short, with 12 bases between. The CDR3 covers 15 residues. CDR3 DNA: TGTGCCAGCAGTTTTCGGAGTTCCATCCAAGAGACCCAGTACTTC. This codes for CASSFRSSIQETQYF.